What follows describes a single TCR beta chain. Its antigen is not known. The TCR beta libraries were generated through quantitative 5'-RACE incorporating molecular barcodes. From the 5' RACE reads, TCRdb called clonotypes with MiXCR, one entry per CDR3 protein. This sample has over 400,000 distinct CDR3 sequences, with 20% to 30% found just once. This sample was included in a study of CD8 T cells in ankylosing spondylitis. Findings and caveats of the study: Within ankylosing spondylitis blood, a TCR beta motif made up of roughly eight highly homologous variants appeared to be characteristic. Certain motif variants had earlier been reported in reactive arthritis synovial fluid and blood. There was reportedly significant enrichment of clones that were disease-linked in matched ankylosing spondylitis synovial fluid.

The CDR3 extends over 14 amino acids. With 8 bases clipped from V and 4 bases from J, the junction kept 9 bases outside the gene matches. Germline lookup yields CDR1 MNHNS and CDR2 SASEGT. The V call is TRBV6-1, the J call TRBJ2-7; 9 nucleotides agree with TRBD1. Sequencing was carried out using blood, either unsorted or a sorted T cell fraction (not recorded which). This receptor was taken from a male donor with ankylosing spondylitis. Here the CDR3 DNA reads TGTGCCAGCTCTCGGGACAGGGAGAATTACGAGCAGTACGTC. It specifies CASSRDRENYEQYV.